These T cell receptor beta chains were read from a single sample in a study of technical replicates of blood from a handful of donors. The method was immunoSEQ multiplex PCR; TCRdb's version includes in-frame clones alone and lacks a portion of them. The sample holds approximately 81,000 clones, 90% to 96% seen once. Source material: T cells isolated from PBMCs. Every receptor here comes from a human donor in good health. The CDR3 runs from the conserved cysteine through the conserved F or W. The D gene is left open where the match is weak. A clone size is listed for some rows: how often the clone was seen (once, few, many), or a class if it is expanded.

. | TRBJ1-5 | . | TRBV2 | CASSEALHWGVPQHF | TGTGCCAGCAGTGAAGCGCTTCATTGGGGGGTTCCACAGCATTTT
. | TRBJ1-1 | few | TRBV25-1 | CASSETGTGLYPAFF | TGTGCCAGCAGTGAAACAGGTACAGGCTTGTACCCAGCTTTCTTT
TRBD2 | TRBJ2-3 | . | TRBV27 | CASSRLAGVEDTQYF | TGTGCCAGCAGCCGTCTAGCGGGAGTGGAAGATACGCAGTATTTT
. | TRBJ1-1 | . | TRBV7-2 | CASSPSRSRGISAEAFF | TGTGCCAGCAGCCCTTCTCGTTCTCGGGGTATAAGCGCTGAAGCTTTCTTT
TRBD1 | TRBJ1-1 | . | TRBV4-1 | CASSSDRLNTEAFF | TGCGCCAGCAGCTCGGACAGGTTGAACACTGAAGCTTTCTTT
. | TRBJ2-3 | . | TRBV30 | CAWDYYTDPTQYF | TGTGCCTGGGACTACTACACCGATCCTACGCAGTATTTT
TRBD2 | TRBJ2-7 | once | TRBV5-4 | CASSSSGRVYEQYF | TGTGCCAGCAGCTCTAGCGGGAGAGTCTACGAGCAGTACTTC
. | TRBJ2-3 | . | TRBV19 | CASSPQGVETDTQYF | TGTGCCAGTTCGCCACAGGGAGTGGAGACAGATACGCAGTATTTT
TRBD1 | TRBJ1-5 | . | TRBV2 | CASGGGDRGRGQPQHF | TGTGCCAGCGGTGGGGGAGACAGGGGACGGGGGCAGCCCCAGCATTTT
TRBD2 | TRBJ2-3 | . | TRBV7-3 | CASSQTGGTDTQYF | TGTGCCAGCAGCCAAACGGGGGGAACAGATACGCAGTATTTT
. | TRBJ1-2 | once | TRBV4-1 | CASSQASGTGYTF | TGCGCCAGCAGCCAAGCCTCGGGAACTGGCTACACCTTC
. | TRBJ2-1 | few | TRBV7-2 | CASSTRVYRDEQFF | TGTGCCAGCAGCACTAGGGTCTACCGAGATGAGCAGTTCTTC
. | TRBJ2-2 | once | TRBV28 | CASARLIFTGELFF | TGTGCCAGCGCAAGACTAATCTTCACCGGGGAGCTGTTTTTT
TRBD1 | TRBJ1-2 | . | TRBV27 | CASSRQGVIYGYTF | TGTGCCAGCAGTCGACAGGGGGTGATCTATGGCTACACCTTC
. | TRBJ2-7 | . | TRBV29-1 | CSVSRGGSYEQYF | TGCAGCGTCTCAAGGGGGGGAAGTTACGAGCAGTACTTC
. | TRBJ2-7 | once | TRBV14 | CASSPSSYEQYF | TGTGCCAGCAGTCCTAGTTCCTACGAGCAGTACTTC
. | TRBJ1-1 | . | TRBV5-1 | CASSLGGIMNTEAFF | TGCGCCAGCAGCTTGGGCGGCATCATGAACACTGAAGCTTTCTTT
TRBD1 | TRBJ2-1 | . | TRBV19 | CASSMGTGSNEQFF | TGTGCCAGTAGTATGGGGACAGGATCCAATGAGCAGTTCTTC
. | TRBJ1-2 | . | TRBV27 | CASSDKGTGNYGYTF | TGTGCCAGCAGTGACAAGGGAACAGGGAACTATGGCTACACCTTC
TRBD1 | TRBJ1-2 | . | TRBV7-8 | CASSLAQGAWGYTF | TGTGCCAGCAGCTTAGCGCAGGGGGCATGGGGCTACACCTTC
. | TRBJ1-3 | . | TRBV5-6 | CASSWTALSGNTIYF | TGTGCCAGCAGCTGGACAGCCCTCTCTGGAAACACCATATATTTT
. | TRBJ2-5 | . | TRBV14 | CASSQDLRVRETQYF | TGTGCCAGCAGCCAAGACCTTCGGGTGAGAGAGACCCAGTACTTC
. | TRBJ1-5 | . | TRBV7-6 | CASGLYSNQPQHF | TGTGCCAGCGGACTCTATAGCAATCAGCCCCAGCATTTT
. | TRBJ2-1 | . | TRBV7-9 | CASSPLLAVSYNEQFF | TGTGCCAGCAGTCCTTTATTAGCGGTCTCCTACAATGAGCAGTTCTTC
. | TRBJ2-7 | . | TRBV6-5 | CASSYGGVSSYEQYF | TGTGCCAGCAGTTATGGCGGGGTTAGCTCATACGAGCAGTACTTC
TRBD1 | TRBJ2-2 | . | TRBV6-6 | CASRQGATGELFF | TGTGCCAGCCGACAGGGGGCTACCGGGGAGCTGTTTTTT
TRBD2 | TRBJ2-7 | . | TRBV30 | CAWSVLAGPSEQYF | TGTGCCTGGAGTGTACTAGCGGGCCCGTCCGAGCAGTACTTC
. | TRBJ1-1 | few | TRBV20-1 | CSAARRDEAFF | TGCAGTGCTGCCCGGAGGGATGAAGCTTTCTTT
. | TRBJ2-7 | once | TRBV7-3 | CASSPTLNSYEQYF | TGTGCCAGCAGCCCTACACTAAACTCCTACGAGCAGTACTTC
. | TRBJ2-5 | . | TRBV4-2 | CASSQEGSGSQETQYF | TGTGCCAGCAGCCAAGAGGGTTCGGGAAGCCAAGAGACCCAGTACTTC
TRBD1 | TRBJ1-5 | . | TRBV19 | CASRSDRGRYQPQHF | TGTGCCAGTAGGTCGGACAGGGGGCGGTATCAGCCCCAGCATTTT
. | TRBJ2-1 | . | TRBV28 | CASSLLYGERYEQFF | TGTGCCAGCAGTTTGTTGTACGGGGAAAGATATGAGCAGTTCTTC
TRBD1 | TRBJ2-2 | . | TRBV11-2 | CASSLATYRGPGELFF | TGTGCCAGCAGCTTGGCCACGTACAGGGGGCCCGGGGAGCTGTTTTTT
. | TRBJ2-2 | . | TRBV2 | CAVLTGLTNTGELFF | TGTGCCGTGCTTACAGGGTTAACGAACACCGGGGAGCTGTTTTTT
TRBD1 | TRBJ1-2 | . | TRBV5-4 | CASSPGGADYGYTF | TGTGCCAGCAGCCCAGGGGGCGCAGACTATGGCTACACCTTC
. | TRBJ2-3 | . | TRBV5-1 | CASSPGVATSTDTQYF | TGCGCCAGCAGCCCGGGGGTAGCGACTAGCACAGATACGCAGTATTTT
. | TRBJ2-2 | . | TRBV5-1 | CASRFVTGQLTGELFF | TGCGCCAGCCGCTTCGTAACCGGACAATTGACCGGGGAGCTGTTTTTT